This passage covers 29 T cell receptor beta chains from one sample sequenced in a study of T cells after yellow fever vaccination. TCRdb recomputed calls from the 5' RACE reads with MiXCR, one row per CDR3 protein. The sample has a few hundred thousand distinct CDR3 sequences; approximately 4% are singletons. This specimen consisted of PBMCs, obtained 5 days after the yellow fever booster vaccination. These receptors all stem from a man aged 18 to 30 who received the YFV17D yellow fever vaccine.

By sample share, this clonotype is medium-sized (0.01 to 0.1%). The chain links TRBV4-3 to TRBJ2-1; D remains ambiguous. Deletions cut 4 bases from V and 4 bases from J, with 14 bases between. Germline V CDR1 and CDR2: LGHNA, YSLEER. The CDR3 runs 15 residues. The CDR3 nucleotides are TGCGCCAGCAGCCGCAGTCCCAACTCTTACAATGAGCAGTTCTTC. Protein product: CASSRSPNSYNEQFF.

This clonotype was detected a few times. This chain joins TRBV4-1 and TRBJ1-4, with a tentative D call TRBD1 (6 bases). Germline CDR1 reads MGHRA; CDR2 reads YSYEKL. Trimming removed 4 bases from V and 4 bases from J, with 16 bases in between. This CDR3 region has 16 residues. The CDR3 region is CASSLTSRGYNEKLFF. In DNA, the CDR3 is TGCGCCAGCAGCCTTACGTCCAGGGGCTATAATGAAAAACTGTTTTTT.

This clonotype appeared many times. V usage is TRBV7-2 and J usage is TRBJ1-2; TRBD1 matches 12 bases. The CDR3 consists of 15 residues. V lost 0 bases, J lost 7 bases, and 3 bases stayed unmatched. The germline V gene encodes CDR1 SGHTA and CDR2 FQGNSA. CDR3 nucleotides: TGTGCCAGCAGCTTAGCGGGACAGGGGGCTGGTGGCTACACCTTC. Translated, it gives CASSLAGQGAGGYTF.

The chain couples TRBV7-6 to TRBJ2-3; 13 nucleotides agree with TRBD2. CDR1 and CDR2 from the germline V gene are SGHVS and FNYEAQ. This CDR3 region has 18 residues. V dropped 1 base and J dropped 2; count of bases not matched to a gene: 6. The chain's CDR3 is CASSLGPGTSGITDTQYF. The CDR3 nucleotides read TGTGCCAGCAGCTTAGGCCCCGGGACTAGCGGGATCACAGATACGCAGTATTTT.

The J gene is TRBJ2-3, the V gene TRBV6-5; a possible D gene is TRBD1 (6 bases). Germline V gene sequence: CDR1 MNHEY, CDR2 SVGAGI. CDR3 length equals 15 residues. V gave up 2 bases and J gave up 1 base, with 10 bases separating them. The CDR3 loop reads CASSYPPGGTDTQYF. The CDR3 DNA reads as TGTGCCAGCAGTTACCCCCCAGGGGGCACAGATACGCAGTATTTT.

V usage is TRBV5-1 and J usage is TRBJ1-1; the D gene is possibly TRBD1 (5 bases). The CDR3 spans 14 residues. The V end lost 0 bases, the J end lost 4 bases, and 10 bases lay between the germline ends. CDR1 is SGHRS and CDR2 is YFSETQ in the germline V gene. The CDR3 DNA sequence: TGCGCCAGCAGCTTGGCTGGGGGACTCACTGAAGCTTTCTTT. This encodes CASSLAGGLTEAFF.

This clonotype was seen more than once but under ten times. The V call is TRBV7-6, the J call TRBJ2-1; D possibly uses TRBD1 or TRBD2 (6 bases each). V was shortened by 1 base and J by 10 bases, with 11 bases between the two germline ends. The CDR3 length is 13 residues. CDR1 and CDR2 from the germline V gene are SGHVS and FNYEAQ. This chain's CDR3 is CASSLVGGWEQFF. The CDR3 coding sequence is TGTGCCAGCAGCTTAGTCGGGGGCTGGGAGCAGTTCTTC.

This clonotype appeared many times. As DNA, the CDR3 is TGTGCCAGCAGCTTAGCACAGATTAATGAAAAACTGTTTTTT. This codes for CASSLAQINEKLFF. This chain links TRBV7-9 with TRBJ1-4; the D is unclear. The CDR3 runs to 14 residues. CDR1 is SEHNR and CDR2 is FQNEAQ in the germline V gene (reference sequence). V was trimmed by 0 bases and J by 4 bases, leaving 6 bases between them.

This clonotype was counted many times. This chain links TRBV5-1 with TRBJ2-6; D gene unclear. The CDR3 has 14 residues. The V and J ends lost 2 bases and 0 bases respectively, with 3 bases between them. Germline-derived CDR1 and CDR2 are SGHRS and YFSETQ. Here the CDR3 DNA reads TGCGCCAGCAGCTTCTTCTCTGGGGCCAACGTCCTGACTTTC. As protein: CASSFFSGANVLTF.

This clonotype was seen a few times. The chain recombines TRBV12-3 or TRBV12-4 with TRBJ2-1, with D unresolved. This CDR3 spans 14 amino acids. V was clipped by 1 base and J by 3 bases, with 7 bases between them. CDR3 coding DNA: TGTGCCAGCAGTTTAGACTGGATCTACAATGAGCAGTTCTTC. It encodes CASSLDWIYNEQFF.

The CDR3 bases are TGTGCCAGCAGCTTTCAACAGCACACTGAAGCTTTCTTT. This codes for CASSFQQHTEAFF. V usage is TRBV5-5 and J usage is TRBJ1-1; D unresolved. The CDR3 length is 13 residues. The germline V gene has CDR1 SGHKS and CDR2 YYEKEE (reference sequence). V dropped 2 bases and J dropped 3 bases, with 8 bases sitting between them.

This clonotype was seen only a few times. The chain joins TRBV20-1 to TRBJ1-5; 8 bases map to TRBD1. Germline-derived CDR1 and CDR2 are DFQATT and SNEGSKA (reference sequence). The CDR3 is 15 amino acids. V trimming: 6 bases; J trimming: 0 bases; junction bases outside the gene matches: 7. The CDR3 nucleotides are TGCAGTGCGAGGGACAGGCCATTTAGCAATCAGCCCCAGCATTTT. Encoded protein: CSARDRPFSNQPQHF.

The chain recombines TRBV7-9 with TRBJ2-5; 8 bases map to TRBD2. Germline CDR1 SEHNR, CDR2 FQNEAQ (reference sequence). CDR3 length equals 18 residues. After removal of 7 bases from V and 0 bases from J, the junction contained 16 bases not matched to a gene. CDR3 nucleotide sequence: TGTGCCAGCACACGCACTGGGGCTAGCGGGCTGTACCAAGAGACCCAGTACTTC. Its protein is CASTRTGASGLYQETQYF.

In this sample, this clonotype turned up a few times. The chain is built from TRBV5-4 and TRBJ1-1; D is undetermined. The CDR3 consists of 11 residues. CDR1 is SGHNT, CDR2 YYREEE, per germline (reference sequence). The V end was cut by 1 base, the J end by 7 bases, with 5 bases between. CDR3 region: CASSLNGEAFF. The CDR3 DNA reads TGTGCCAGCAGCTTGAACGGTGAAGCTTTCTTT. Using reference TRBV5-4 and TRBJ1-1 for the parts outside the CDR3, the full variable domain is ETGVTQSPTHLIKTRGQQVTLRCSSQSGHNTVSWYQQALGQGPQFIFQYYREEENGRGNFPPRFSGLQFPNYSSELNVNALELDDSALYLCASSLNGEAFFGQGTRLTVV.

This clonotype was counted between two and nine times. The V call is TRBV7-2, the J call TRBJ2-1, with 12 bases fitting TRBD2. V lost 6 bases to trimming and J lost 9 bases; unmatched junction nucleotides: 12. Looked up from germline, CDR1 is SGHTA and CDR2 is FQGNSA. The CDR3 totals 16 residues. CDR3 sequence reads: CASSTLAGGPSSEQFF. CDR3 nucleotides: TGTGCCAGCAGTACTCTAGCGGGGGGGCCTTCAAGTGAGCAGTTCTTC.

This clonotype was counted at least ten times. The rearrangement uses TRBV18 and TRBJ2-7; D unresolved. Per the germline V gene, CDR1 is KGHSH and CDR2 is LQKENI. This CDR3 is built from 11 residues. V was clipped by 2 bases and J by 9 bases, with 8 bases between them. The CDR3 nucleotides are TGTGCCAGCTCACCAGAGGTCGGGCAGTACGTC. Translating gives CASSPEVGQYV.

V gene TRBV7-9 combines with J gene TRBJ2-7; D call uncertain. Germline V gene sequence: CDR1 SEHNR, CDR2 FQNEAQ (reference sequence). The ends were cut back, 3 bases at V and 1 base at J, with 10 bases in the middle. The CDR3 runs 14 residues. The CDR3 region has the DNA TGTGCCAGCAGCTTTATCAGTGGATCCTACGAGCAGTACTTC. It translates to CASSFISGSYEQYF.

This clonotype appeared a few times. The junction departs from germline at one end; a sequencing error may be responsible. The chain combines TRBV7-2 with TRBJ1-1; no reliable D call. Germline V CDR1 and CDR2: SGHTA, FQGNSA. This CDR3 comprises 11 residues. Written as DNA, the CDR3 is TGTGCCAGCAGTTTAGCCGGAAAAGCTTTCTTT. Translated: CASSLAGKAFF.

This clonotype showed up many times. The chain couples TRBV4-1 to TRBJ1-1; D uncertain. The ends were cut back, 1 base at V and 3 bases at J, with 3 bases in the middle. The CDR3 is 12 amino acids. From germline, CDR1 is MGHRA and CDR2 YSYEKL. Here the CDR3 reads CASSQGYTEAFF. For the CDR3, the DNA is TGCGCCAGCAGCCAAGGGTACACTGAAGCTTTCTTT.

The genes are TRBV12-3 or TRBV12-4 and TRBJ2-2, with D tentatively TRBD1 or TRBD2 (5 bases each). The CDR3 is made up of 15 amino acids. V lost 6 bases and J lost 0, with 11 bases in between. CDR3: CASRGPSANTGELFF. CDR3 DNA: TGTGCCAGCAGGGGACCCAGCGCGAACACCGGGGAGCTGTTTTTT.

This clonotype occurred a few times. The gene calls are TRBV30 and TRBJ1-5; a weak D match, TRBD1 (5 bases). CDR3 size: 13 residues. The V end was cut by 0 bases, the J end by 5 bases, with 8 bases between. Germline CDR1 is GTSNPN and CDR2 is SVGIG (reference sequence). CDR3 region: CAWSVQGHQPQHF. Written as DNA, the CDR3 is TGTGCCTGGAGTGTTCAGGGTCATCAGCCCCAGCATTTT.

This chain connects TRBV23-1 to TRBJ2-7, with D perhaps given as TRBD1 or TRBD2 (6 bases each). TRBV23-1 is designated an ORF whose function remains uncertain. Between the trimmed V and J ends, which lost 8 bases and 7 bases, there was a span of 15 bases. The CDR3 has 12 amino acids. The CDR3 sequence is CASARRGREQYV. In DNA form, the CDR3 reads TGCGCCAGCGCCCGGAGGGGGAGGGAGCAGTACGTC.

This clonotype has only a few counts. The chain combines TRBV6-5 with TRBJ2-7; 7 positions match TRBD1. This CDR3 spans 14 amino acids. Trimming took 0 bases from V and 4 from J; bases not matched to a gene: 3. The V gene's germline CDR1 is MNHEY and CDR2 SVGAGI. The CDR3 loop reads CASSYSLTGYEQYF. Here the CDR3 DNA reads TGTGCCAGCAGTTACTCGTTGACAGGGTACGAGCAGTACTTC.

There are many counts of this clonotype. The chain is built from TRBV27 and TRBJ1-2; D perhaps matches TRBD1 (6 bases). V was shortened by 5 bases and J by 2 bases, with 12 bases between the two germline ends. This CDR3 spans 14 amino acids. Per germline, CDR1 MNHEY and CDR2 SMNVEV (reference sequence). The CDR3 protein is CASSPGTTNYGYTF. The CDR3 DNA reads as TGTGCCAGCAGTCCAGGGACAACCAACTATGGCTACACCTTC.

Here the CDR3 reads CASSPGQGYNYGYTF. The DNA for the CDR3 is TGTGCCAGCAGCCCCGGACAGGGATATAACTATGGCTACACCTTC. V gene TRBV7-3 combines with J gene TRBJ1-2; 8 nucleotides agree with TRBD1. The CDR3 has 15 residues. Trimming cost V 5 bases and J 1 base; bases outside gene matches: 6. Germline V lookup: CDR1 SGHTA, CDR2 FQGTGA.

This clonotype showed up just a few times. The chain recombines TRBV20-1 with TRBJ1-5; D remains ambiguous. The ends were cut back, 3 bases at V and 3 bases at J, with 15 bases in the middle. The CDR3 covers 15 residues. In germline, CDR1 is DFQATT, CDR2 SNEGSKA (reference sequence). The DNA for the CDR3 is TGCAGTGCTAGTGGACCAACCCGCCACAATCAGCCCCAGCATTTT. This translates into CSASGPTRHNQPQHF.

This clonotype was seen only a few times. The chain combines TRBV10-3 with TRBJ2-7, with 9 bases fitting TRBD1. The junction had 6 bases not matched to a gene; V was cut back by 10 bases and J by 2 bases. The CDR3 covers 13 residues. The germline V gene encodes CDR1 ENHRY and CDR2 SYGVKD. This CDR3 reads CATQGQGPYEQYF. The CDR3 DNA follows: TGTGCCACGCAAGGACAGGGGCCCTACGAGCAGTACTTC.

To note about this clonotype: A junction boundary mismatches the germline segment, possibly from a read error. Written as DNA, the CDR3 is TGCGCCAGCACCCCGGCCGGGACAGGGAACTCTGAAGCTTTCTTT. It translates to CASTPAGTGNSEAFF. This chain uses TRBV5-1 with TRBJ1-1; 9 nucleotides agree with TRBD1. The CDR3 runs to 15 residues. Germline loops: CDR1 SGHRS, CDR2 YFSETQ. Full variable domain (outside the CDR3, taken from reference TRBV5-1 and TRBJ1-1): KAGVTQTPRYLIKTRGQQVTLSCSPISGHRSVSWYQQTPGQGLQFLFEYFSETQRNKGNFPGRFSGRQFSNSRSEMNVSTLELGDSALYLCASTPAGTGNSEAFFGQGTRLTVV.

The sample holds a few counts of this clonotype. The rearrangement uses TRBV6-5 and TRBJ1-5; 9 bases line up with TRBD1. This CDR3 is 15 amino acids long. Germline CDR1 is MNHEY and CDR2 is SVGAGI. V dropped 8 bases and J dropped 5; count of bases not matched to a gene: 10. The CDR3 reads CASSSGTGRHQPQHF. The CDR3 DNA is TGTGCCAGCTCCTCCGGGACAGGGAGGCATCAGCCCCAGCATTTT.